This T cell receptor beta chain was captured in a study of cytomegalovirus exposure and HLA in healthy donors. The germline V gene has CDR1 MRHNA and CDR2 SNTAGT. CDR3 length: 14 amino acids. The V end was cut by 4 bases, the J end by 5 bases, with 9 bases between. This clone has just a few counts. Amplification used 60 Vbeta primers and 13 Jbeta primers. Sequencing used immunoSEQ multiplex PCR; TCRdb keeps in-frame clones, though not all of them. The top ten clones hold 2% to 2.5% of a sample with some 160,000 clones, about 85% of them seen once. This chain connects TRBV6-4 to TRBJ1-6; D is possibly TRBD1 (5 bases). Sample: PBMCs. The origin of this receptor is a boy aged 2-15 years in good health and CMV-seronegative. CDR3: CASSVDSNNSPLHF. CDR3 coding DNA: TGTGCCAGCAGTGTTGACAGCAATAATTCACCCCTCCACTTT.